This T cell receptor beta chain was found in a study of human T cells and chemical hapten exposure (dated by TCRdb to the early 2020s). For the study in its entirety: For sensitization, 2% DPC in acetone was applied to a 2 cm by 2 cm area of upper inner arm skin. In alopecia patients, the study followed how the peripheral blood TCR repertoire changed in vivo over primary and secondary sensitization to diphenylcyclopropenone (DPC), a hapten. Blood was sampled from patients pre-sensitization (week 0) and at 2, 6 and about 24 weeks after DPC sensitization. Libraries were pooled for sequencing, and per-sample TCR yields varied mainly because of small differences in library volumes within the pool. Throughout the study period of about 25 weeks, patients also received therapeutic DPC doses to the scalp every week. The patient cohort, mostly female, included alopecia areata with under or over 50% scalp involvement, alopecia totalis and alopecia universalis. Blood for TCR sequencing was provided by twenty-nine alopecia patients at one to four time points (pre-sensitization, 2, 6 and 24 weeks). Patch testing on the upper back used Finn chambers containing 0.01% DPC, with scoring done after 6 days according to International Contact Dermatitis Research Group standards. Results the study describes overall, beyond this receptor: Expanded TCRs formed significantly more large CDR3 similarity clusters than pre-sensitization or healthy control sets, consistent with antigen-driven responses. The number of TCRs above 1 in 1000 frequency did not change with DPC sensitization; there was no evidence of global repertoire structure alterations. Repeated subsampling changed both the strength of the expansion versus patch-test correlation and the threshold at which the correlation became significant. Alopecia, a presumed autoimmune disease, was present in all patients, so the immune response of the patients might differ from that of healthy individuals. The number of PT1 expanded TCRs positively correlated with patch test score, significant at thresholds 8, 16 and 32 but not 4.

According to the germline V gene, CDR1 reads SGHTS and CDR2 reads YDEGEE. The junction carries 7 bases between V and J, which are trimmed by 1 base and 8 bases respectively. Taken from cysteine to phenylalanine, the CDR3 has 12 residues. The kept DNA is CDR3 alone, 36 bases in frame from the first base. In the paper's terms, the time point label means: patch test 1, 2 weeks after DPC sensitization. Read against the paper, the sample's treatment or condition label means: therapeutic diphenylcyclopropenone sensitization with weekly scalp DPC. Blood at each patch-test visit was drawn before the patch test was applied. Patients were considered eligible if aged 18 to 70, diagnosed with alopecia and deemed suitable for DPC therapy, and patients were excluded if pregnant. Unfractionated whole blood was collected in Tempus Blood RNA tubes, and total RNA was extracted from that blood. This clonotype was detected a few times. No cognate antigen has been identified for it. Nothing much larger sits one base from this clone, and base qualities are not available.

Receptor libraries were prepared by RACE. The sample was run on a NextSeq 500. During library preparation, unique molecular identifiers were attached to individual cDNA molecules so that TCRs could be counted quantitatively and reproducibly. From each blood RNA sample, both TCR alpha and TCR beta chains were sequenced. On the study's bioinformatics: The median number of TCRs per sample was over 85,000, ranging from about 23,224 to 700,000. V, J and CDR3 annotation of the TCR reads was performed with the Decombinator software suite. For PS versus PT1 abundance plots, all samples were subsampled to the same number of TCRs (28,000). Expanded TCRs were defined as absent before sensitization and observed at least eight times at the 2-week time point. TCRdb took the public reads, trimmed them with fastp at Q25, ran MiXCR for clone calling and kept in-frame beta chains. Rows with one shared CDR3 protein collapse into an entry with the most common genes and DNA. These V and J calls originate from TCRdb's pipeline instead of the authors' own analysis. The table for this sample lists under 450,000 distinct CDR3 sequences; more than 4.5% of them were counted only once. The biggest ten clones account for 2% to 2.5% of the sample.

The sequenced sample was whole blood, obtained in connection with sensitization to the hapten diphenylcyclopropenone (DPC). The TCR was taken from a woman aged 45 to 65 with alopecia areata. Some clones in this sample may be carry-over from other donors' samples. The rearranged segments are TRBV5-8 and TRBJ1-5; TRBD1 could be the D gene, as 6 bases match. The DNA sequence follows: TGTGCCAGCAGCTTGAGGACAGAGCCCCAGCATTTT. It encodes CASSLRTEPQHF.